The 21 T cell receptor beta chains below were found in one sample sequenced in a study of technical replicates of blood from a few donors. Only in-frame clones appear in the TCRdb table, and some are missing; sequencing was by immunoSEQ multiplex PCR. In the table there are approximately 82,000 clones, roughly 92% of which are singletons. Material: T cells isolated from PBMCs. All receptors come from a human donor in good health.

Only one count was recorded for this clone. V is TRBV6-5 and J is TRBJ1-1; 8 bases match TRBD1. The CDR3 spans 14 residues. The ends lost 2 bases at V and 5 bases at J; junction bases unmatched: 4. From germline, CDR1 is MNHEY and CDR2 SVGAGI. CDR3 region: CASSYGQGRTEAFF. The CDR3 DNA sequence: TGTGCCAGCAGTTACGGACAGGGAAGAACTGAAGCTTTCTTT.

The chain recombines TRBV14 with TRBJ1-3; 8 bases are shared with TRBD1. Trimming at V came to 4 bases and at J to 2 bases, leaving 1 base not matched to a gene. Germline assignment: CDR1 SGHDN and CDR2 FVKESK. This CDR3 is 14 amino acids long. The CDR3 protein is CASSPGQAGNTIYF. DNA of the CDR3: TGTGCCAGCAGCCCGGGACAGGCTGGAAACACCATATATTTT.

V and J are TRBV5-4 and TRBJ2-7, with 10 bases that match TRBD1. This CDR3 is built from 15 residues. V shed 2 bases and J 4 bases; nucleotides not matched to a gene: 6. Germline V gives CDR1 SGHNT, CDR2 YYREEE (reference sequence). CDR3 region: CASSFMTGGAYEQYF. The CDR3 DNA reads TGTGCCAGCAGCTTTATGACAGGGGGCGCATACGAGCAGTACTTC.

The chain employs TRBV6-5 and TRBJ2-1; 14 nucleotides agree with TRBD2. After removal of 6 bases from V and 8 bases from J, the junction contained 6 bases not matched to a gene. The CDR3 extends over 15 amino acids. The germline gives CDR1 MNHEY, CDR2 SVGAGI. CDR3 sequence: CASSSGTSGSYEQFF. The CDR3 bases are TGTGCCAGCAGCTCGGGGACTAGCGGGAGTTATGAGCAGTTCTTC.

This chain joins TRBV7-6 and TRBJ2-3; 10 bases map to TRBD2. CDR1 is SGHVS and CDR2 is FNYEAQ in the germline V gene. The CDR3 extends over 18 amino acids. Germline trimming cut 4 bases from V and 2 bases from J; bases unmatched to any gene: 12. CDR3 nucleotide sequence: TGTGCCAGCAGCTCGGGGCCTCCTAGCGGGGGTTTCACAGATACGCAGTATTTT. Translated: CASSSGPPSGGFTDTQYF.

CDR3 residues: CASSAWFLRNGYTF. The CDR3 DNA follows: TGTGCCAGCTCCGCGTGGTTCCTGCGTAATGGCTACACCTTC. This chain connects TRBV18 to TRBJ1-2; D is ambiguous. This CDR3 region has 14 residues. V lost 6 bases and J 6 bases, leaving 17 bases between the germline ends. Germline CDR1 KGHSH, CDR2 LQKENI.

This chain connects TRBV12-5 to TRBJ2-7, with TRBD1 matching over 8 bases. After removal of 2 bases from V and 1 base from J, the junction contained 7 bases not matched to a gene. The CDR3 is 16 residues long. The germline CDR1 and CDR2 sequences are LGHNT and FRNRAP. CDR3 sequence: CASGLRWTGKSYEQYF. In DNA form, the CDR3 reads TGTGCTAGTGGTTTGCGCTGGACAGGGAAGTCCTACGAGCAGTACTTC.

V usage is TRBV5-1 and J usage is TRBJ1-2; maybe TRBD1 (6 bases). This CDR3 has 15 residues. Germline CDR1 SGHRS, CDR2 YFSETQ. V lost 2 bases and J lost 1, with 12 bases in between. CDR3 in DNA: TGCGCCAGCAGCTTTTCCCCGGACAGTAACTATGGCTACACCTTC. Protein: CASSFSPDSNYGYTF. Full variable domain (missing parts from reference TRBV5-1 and TRBJ1-2): KAGVTQTPRYLIKTRGQQVTLSCSPISGHRSVSWYQQTPGQGLQFLFEYFSETQRNKGNFPGRFSGRQFSNSRSEMNVSTLELGDSALYLCASSFSPDSNYGYTFGSGTRLTVV.

The V gene is TRBV2, the J gene TRBJ1-2, with D possibly TRBD1 on 6 matching bases. The CDR3 contains 13 residues. In germline, CDR1 is SNHLY, CDR2 FYNNEI. V was shortened by 7 bases and J by 2 bases, with 11 bases between the two germline ends. The CDR3 DNA reads as TGTGCCAGCACCGACCAGGGGAACTATGGCTACACCTTC. This encodes CASTDQGNYGYTF. Together with reference TRBV2 and TRBJ1-2, the CDR3 gives the full variable domain: EPEVTQTPSHQVTQMGQEVILRCVPISNHLYFYWYRQILGQKVEFLVSFYNNEISEKSEIFDDQFSVERPDGSNFTLKIRSTKLEDSAMYFCASTDQGNYGYTFGSGTRLTVV.

The chain is built from TRBV5-1 and TRBJ2-1, with D maybe TRBD2 (6 bases). CDR3 size: 15 residues. CDR1 and CDR2 from the germline V gene are SGHRS and YFSETQ. Trimming shortened V by 0 bases and J by 7 bases, and 14 bases separated the two germline ends. CDR3 nucleotides: TGCGCCAGCAGCTTGGGTGGCAGGGCGGGGAATGAGCAGTTCTTC. It specifies CASSLGGRAGNEQFF.

The chain employs TRBV21-1 and TRBJ1-2. TRBV21-1 is a pseudogene segment. The CDR3 totals 16 residues. CDR3 loop: CASSNSRGTAVYGYTF. The CDR3 bases are TGTGCCAGCAGCAATTCACGGGGGACGGCGGTCTATGGCTACACCTTC.

The V gene is TRBV19, the J gene TRBJ2-1; perhaps TRBD2 as D (6 bases). This CDR3 is 16 amino acids long. Trimming stripped 5 bases from V and 7 bases from J, with 21 bases between. Germline CDR1 and CDR2: LNHDA and SQIVND (reference sequence). CDR3 region: CASSDPGGVSRNEQFF. The CDR3 DNA sequence: TGTGCCAGTAGTGATCCCGGAGGGGTTTCTAGGAATGAGCAGTTCTTC.

The V and J genes are TRBV13 and TRBJ2-6; no clear D. The germline gives CDR1 PRHDT, CDR2 FYEKMQ (reference sequence). Trimming took off 8 bases at V and 2 bases at J, with 7 bases between the two ends. This CDR3 is 13 amino acids long. The CDR3 DNA reads as TGTGCCAGCTCGGCGGCTGGGGCCAACGTCCTGACTTTC. Protein: CASSAAGANVLTF.

The chain has TRBV7-8 and TRBJ2-3; D is perhaps TRBD2 (5 bases). The CDR3 extends over 14 amino acids. Trimming cost V 3 bases and J 2 bases, with 9 bases left between them. Germline V CDR1 and CDR2: SGHVS, FQNEAQ. The CDR3 DNA is TGTGCCAGCAGCTTGGACGGGAACACAGATACGCAGTATTTT. Protein: CASSLDGNTDTQYF.

The V and J genes are TRBV19 and TRBJ2-1; D not certain. Trimming took off 3 bases at V and 10 bases at J, with 10 bases between the two ends. CDR1 is LNHDA and CDR2 is SQIVND in the germline V gene (reference sequence). The CDR3 is made up of 12 amino acids. The DNA for the CDR3 is TGTGCCAGTAGTATTGTCGGTAGCGAGCAGTTCTTC. Protein sequence: CASSIVGSEQFF.

The J gene is TRBJ2-3, the V gene TRBV5-4; the match to TRBD2 covers 12 bases. The V segment lost 4 bases and the J segment 5 bases; nucleotides outside the gene matches: 11. Germline V CDR1 and CDR2: SGHNT, YYREEE (reference sequence). CDR3 length: 17 residues. CDR3 bases: TGTGCCAGCAGCACCGACCCACTAGCGGGAGGCGGAGATACGCAGTATTTT. It encodes CASSTDPLAGGGDTQYF.

This sequence joins TRBV4-1 and TRBJ2-5, with D maybe TRBD1 (6 bases). CDR3 length equals 17 residues. V was clipped by 0 bases and J by 4 bases, with 18 bases between them. From germline, CDR1 is MGHRA and CDR2 YSYEKL. CDR3 sequence: CASSQEAPGHTGETQYF. The CDR3 DNA is TGCGCCAGCAGCCAAGAGGCCCCGGGACATACGGGAGAGACCCAGTACTTC.

The V gene is TRBV28, the J gene TRBJ1-2; D unresolved. Trimming stripped 5 bases from V and 8 bases from J, with 18 bases between. This CDR3 has 14 amino acids. Germline V gene sequence: CDR1 MDHEN, CDR2 SYDVKM. This chain's CDR3 is CASSPQTRVRGYTF. In DNA form, the CDR3 reads TGTGCCAGCAGTCCCCAGACGCGGGTTAGAGGCTACACCTTC.

The genes are TRBV6-5 and TRBJ2-7; 7 bases map to TRBD2. Trimming took 2 bases from V and 3 from J; bases not matched to a gene: 1. CDR3 size: 13 residues. Germline-derived CDR1 and CDR2 are MNHEY and SVGAGI. CDR3 coding DNA: TGTGCCAGCAGTTACGCTAGCGGCTACGAGCAGTACTTC. It encodes CASSYASGYEQYF.

This clone was seen a single time. The rearrangement links TRBV5-1 to TRBJ2-7, with 7 nucleotides matching TRBD2. After removal of 4 bases from V and 0 bases from J, the junction contained 4 bases not matched to a gene. The CDR3 sequence is 14 residues long. CDR1 and CDR2 from the germline V gene are SGHRS and YFSETQ. The CDR3 spells CASSVRDYSYEQYF. The CDR3 DNA follows: TGCGCCAGCAGCGTCCGGGACTACTCCTACGAGCAGTACTTC. Full variable domain (outside the CDR3, taken from reference TRBV5-1 and TRBJ2-7): KAGVTQTPRYLIKTRGQQVTLSCSPISGHRSVSWYQQTPGQGLQFLFEYFSETQRNKGNFPGRFSGRQFSNSRSEMNVSTLELGDSALYLCASSVRDYSYEQYFGPGTRLTVT.

This clone was detected only a few times. V usage is TRBV7-9 and J usage is TRBJ1-1; D unresolved. Germline CDR1 and CDR2: SEHNR and FQNEAQ (reference sequence). This CDR3 spans 13 amino acids. V lost 9 bases, J lost 6 bases, and 17 bases lay in between. CDR3 sequence (DNA): TGTGCCAGTACTCGCACCTCGTTCGCTGAAGCTTTCTTT. As protein: CASTRTSFAEAFF.